The source of this T cell receptor (beta chain) is a study of beta chain features in type 1 diabetes. Expressed TCRB transcripts got sequenced, as all isolated RNA was reverse transcribed. Using immunoSEQ multiplex PCR, the repertoire was profiled, and TCRdb retains in-frame clones only, with some absent. The sample comprises about 290,000 clones, about 8% of which are singletons, and over 0.8% rests with the top ten. CDR1 is MDHEN and CDR2 is SYDVKM in the germline V gene. V lost 9 bases and J 5 bases, leaving 19 bases between the germline ends. The CDR3 sequence is 14 residues long. Details on this clone: Its target is not known.

General study points: Moderate but significant shortening of TCRB CDR3s was recorded in all four CD4+ subsets from Type 1 diabetes patients.

This TCR was recovered from a young woman in good health. The chain recombines TRBV28 with TRBJ1-1; possibly TRBD1 for D (6 bases). The sample comprised central memory CD4+ T cells from blood. CDR3 protein: CASSPRTGLTEAFF. CDR3 nucleotide sequence: TGTGCCAGTTCCCCCCGAACAGGGCTGACTGAAGCTTTCTTT.